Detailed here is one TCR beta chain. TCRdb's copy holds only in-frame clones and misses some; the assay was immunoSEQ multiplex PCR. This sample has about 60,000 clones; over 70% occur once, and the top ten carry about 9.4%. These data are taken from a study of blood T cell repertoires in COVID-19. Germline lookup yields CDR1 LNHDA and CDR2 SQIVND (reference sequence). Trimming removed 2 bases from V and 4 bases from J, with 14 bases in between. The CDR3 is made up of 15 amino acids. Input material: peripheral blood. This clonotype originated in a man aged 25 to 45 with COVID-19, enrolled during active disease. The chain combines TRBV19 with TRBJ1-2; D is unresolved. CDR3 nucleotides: TGTGCCAGTAGTATATCAGGCGGGCCGACCTATGGCTACACCTTC. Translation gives CASSISGGPTYGYTF.